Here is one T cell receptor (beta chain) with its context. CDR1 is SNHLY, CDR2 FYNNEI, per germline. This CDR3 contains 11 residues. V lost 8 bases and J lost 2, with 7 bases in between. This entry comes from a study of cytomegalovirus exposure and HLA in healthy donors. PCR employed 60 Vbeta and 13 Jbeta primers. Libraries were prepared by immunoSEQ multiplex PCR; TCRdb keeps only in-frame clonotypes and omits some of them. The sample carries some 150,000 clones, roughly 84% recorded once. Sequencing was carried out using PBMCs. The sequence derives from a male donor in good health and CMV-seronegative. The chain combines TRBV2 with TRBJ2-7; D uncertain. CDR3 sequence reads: CASAEAYEQYF. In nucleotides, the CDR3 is TGTGCCAGCGCCGAGGCCTACGAGCAGTACTTC.